This T cell receptor beta chain was found in a study of blood T cell repertoires in COVID-19. In its sample, this clone was seen a few times. Produced via immunoSEQ multiplex PCR; TCRdb's table is partial and in-frame only. The table shows 200,000 to 300,000 clones, with 75% to 85% occurring only once. The CDR3 has 16 amino acids. The V segment lost 0 bases and the J segment 5 bases; nucleotides outside the gene matches: 10. The germline V gene encodes CDR1 SGHRS and CDR2 YFSETQ. The sequence was obtained from a human donor in a cohort sampled during active COVID-19. Sequencing was performed on peripheral blood. The gene calls are TRBV5-1 and TRBJ2-5; 7 bases are a match to TRBD1. The CDR3 sequence is CASSLAQTGWKETQYF. Written as DNA, the CDR3 is TGCGCCAGCAGCTTGGCACAGACAGGGTGGAAGGAGACCCAGTACTTC.